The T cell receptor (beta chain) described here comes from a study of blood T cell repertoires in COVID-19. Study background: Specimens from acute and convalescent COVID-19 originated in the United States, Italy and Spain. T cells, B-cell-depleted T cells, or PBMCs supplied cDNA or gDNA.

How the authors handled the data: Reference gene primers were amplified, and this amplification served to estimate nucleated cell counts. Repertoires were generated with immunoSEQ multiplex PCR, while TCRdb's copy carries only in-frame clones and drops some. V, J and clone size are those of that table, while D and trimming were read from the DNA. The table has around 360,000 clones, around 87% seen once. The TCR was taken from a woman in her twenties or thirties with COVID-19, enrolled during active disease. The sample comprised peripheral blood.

CDR3 bases: TGTGCCAGCAGTTTGGTACAGGGGTCTAATGAAAAACTGTTTTTT. Amino acids: CASSLVQGSNEKLFF. The chain recombines TRBV28 with TRBJ1-4, with 7 bases lining up with TRBD1. This CDR3 has 15 residues. The V and J ends lost 3 bases and 3 bases, in that order; junction bases with no gene match: 4. Germline CDR1 is MDHEN and CDR2 is SYDVKM.